The source of this T cell receptor (beta chain) is a study of blood T cell repertoires in COVID-19. As processed by the authors: Reference gene primer amplification yielded estimated nucleated cell counts. The repertoire was sequenced with immunoSEQ multiplex PCR; TCRdb's copy has only in-frame clones and lacks some. The V and J calls and clone size were taken over from that table, and D and trimming were inferred from the DNA. The sample records over 200,000 clones, about 90% being singletons. This CDR3 spans 16 amino acids. Trimming removed 2 bases from V and 8 bases from J; junction bases left unmatched: 10. CDR1 and CDR2 from the germline V gene are SGHNT and YYREEE (reference sequence).

The TCR sequence derives from a man aged 55 to 70 with COVID-19, enrolled during active disease. This chain uses TRBV5-4 with TRBJ2-1, with 10 bases fitting TRBD2. Sequencing was performed on peripheral blood. CDR3 in amino acids: CASSFYGLAGADEQFF. The CDR3 bases are TGTGCCAGCAGCTTTTATGGGCTAGCGGGAGCAGATGAGCAGTTCTTC.